The 6 T cell receptor beta chains presented below share a single source sample, sequenced in a study of T cells in Graves' hyperthyroidism and ophthalmopathy. It was RNA transcripts that yielded the amplified TCR beta CDR3 regions. During a first-round RT-PCR of the TCR CDR3, the HTBI primer set was used. TCRdb re-called the multiplex PCR reads with MiXCR, one entry per CDR3 protein. The sample lists 600,000 to 700,000 distinct CDR3 sequences; about 45% were seen once. Sequenced: peripheral blood or thyroid tissue (not recorded which). These receptors came from an adult man with Graves' disease, either hyperthyroidism or ophthalmopathy (not recorded which).

This clonotype was seen repeatedly, ten times or more. This sequence joins TRBV29-1 and TRBJ1-1, with 9 bases matching TRBD1. The junction had 0 bases not matched to a gene; V was cut back by 6 bases and J by 4 bases. This CDR3 spans 11 amino acids. Germline V gene data show CDR1 as SQVTM and CDR2 as ANQGSEA. The CDR3 coding sequence is TGCAGCGTGACAGGGGGCACTGAAGCTTTCTTT. As protein: CSVTGGTEAFF.

The chain uses TRBV15 and TRBJ2-7; 7 bases line up with TRBD1. There are 13 residues in the CDR3. Germline CDR1 LNHNV, CDR2 YYDKDF (reference sequence). Trimming took 8 bases from V and 0 from J; bases not matched to a gene: 4. DNA of the CDR3: TGTGCCACCGGGAAGGGGGCCTCCTACGAGCAGTACTTC. Protein product: CATGKGASYEQYF. Full variable domain (remainder filled in from reference TRBV15 and TRBJ2-7): DAMVIQNPRYQVTQFGKPVTLSCSQTLNHNVMYWYQQKSSQAPKLLFHYYDKDFNNEADTPDNFQSRRPNTSFCFLDIRSPGLGDTAMYLCATGKGASYEQYFGPGTRLTVT.

This rearrangement joins TRBV7-9 to TRBJ2-2; 9 bases are shared with TRBD1. This CDR3 region has 16 residues. Trimming cost V 3 bases and J 6 bases; bases outside gene matches: 8. In germline, CDR1 is SEHNR, CDR2 FQNEAQ (reference sequence). CDR3 protein: CASSFDRGNLPGELFF. CDR3 DNA: TGTGCCAGCAGCTTCGACAGGGGGAATCTGCCCGGGGAGCTGTTTTTT.

The chain joins TRBV5-1 to TRBJ1-1; D might be TRBD1 (5 bases). The CDR3 loop spans 13 amino acids. Germline V gene data show CDR1 as SGHRS and CDR2 as YFSETQ. The germline V and J ends were trimmed by 8 bases and 6 bases, with 17 bases remaining between them. The CDR3 DNA follows: TGCGCCAGACGGCGGTCCGGGGGACCTGAAGCTTTCTTT. It codes for CARRRSGGPEAFF.

In this sample, this clonotype turned up many times. This chain uses TRBV24-1 with TRBJ1-2, with 8 positions matching TRBD1. V trimming: 2 bases; J trimming: 4 bases; junction bases outside the gene matches: 5. The CDR3 contains 15 residues. CDR1 KGHDR and CDR2 SFDVKD come from the germline V gene. The CDR3 coding sequence is TGTGCCACCAGTGATTCGACAGGGACAGGCTATGGCTACACCTTC. Encoded protein: CATSDSTGTGYGYTF.

V and J are TRBV2 and TRBJ1-6, with unresolved D. Trimming took 3 bases from V and 9 from J, leaving 9 bases between them. The CDR3 loop spans 13 amino acids. CDR1 and CDR2 (germline): SNHLY, FYNNEI. CDR3 coding DNA: TGTGCCAGCAGTGAGGGCATTGGTTCACCCCTCCACTTT. Encoded protein: CASSEGIGSPLHF.